This T cell receptor (beta chain) comes out of a study of T-cell reconstitution after alpha-beta-depleted transplantation in children. This CDR3 region has 15 residues. V was clipped by 1 base and J by 5 bases; unmatched bases: 7. The germline gives CDR1 MNHEY, CDR2 SMNVEV (reference sequence). This clonotype showed up just a few times. Antigen: not known. Researchers prepared the TCRbeta library using unique molecular identifiers, the study reports. TCRdb reprocessed the PCR reads with MiXCR, giving one entry per CDR3 protein. The sample carries 250,000 to 350,000 distinct CDR3 sequences, approximately 23% recorded once. Whole-study results and caveats: Most T-cell counts and diversity one year after the transplant came from T cells that were newly produced. Several hundred expanded graft clones reportedly gave rise to the alpha-beta T cells present about two months after transplant.

V usage is TRBV27 and J usage is TRBJ2-5; 7 positions match TRBD2. This specimen was PBMCs, mostly from graft donor cells, taken 180 days after TCRalphabeta/CD19-depleted stem cell transplant. The receptor's source is a male patient younger than 18 who had a stem cell transplant for acute lymphoblastic leukemia, so the T cells may come from the graft donor. The CDR3 sequence is CASSLYTSDLETQYF. The DNA for the CDR3 is TGTGCCAGCAGTTTATACACTAGCGACCTCGAGACCCAGTACTTC.